This T cell receptor (beta chain) was profiled in a study of CD8 T cells in ankylosing spondylitis. As for this clonotype: Its antigen is unknown.

In making TCR beta libraries, quantitative 5'-RACE with molecular barcodes was used. TCRdb reprocessed the 5' RACE reads with MiXCR, giving one entry per CDR3 protein. The repertoire holds 80,000 to 90,000 distinct CDR3 sequences, with 27% as singletons. Study-wide points: Before this, some motif variants had been reported in reactive arthritis synovial fluid and blood. Matched ankylosing spondylitis synovial fluid reportedly contained a significantly enriched population of disease-linked clones. Made up of 7 to 9 highly homologous variants, a TCR beta motif appeared characteristic of ankylosing spondylitis blood.

The CDR3 length is 15 residues. CDR1 and CDR2 (germline): MNHEY, SMNVEV (reference sequence). Between the trimmed V and J ends, which lost 6 bases and 2 bases, there was a span of 16 bases. The V and J genes are TRBV27 and TRBJ1-1; no reliable D call. Sequenced: blood, either unsorted or a sorted T cell fraction (not recorded which). The receptor's source is a male donor with ankylosing spondylitis or in good health (not recorded which). CDR3 protein: CASRAVGTANTEAFF. CDR3 bases: TGTGCCAGCAGGGCCGTGGGTACAGCCAACACTGAAGCTTTCTTT.